This is a list of T cell receptor beta chains from one sample in a study of PD-L1 blockade in urothelial cancer. TCRdb's table, derived via immunoSEQ multiplex PCR, lists solely in-frame clones and lacks some. The repertoire holds around 100,000 clones, with about 91% as singletons. This specimen consisted of PBMCs, obtained around atezolizumab (anti-PD-L1) treatment. These receptors were collected from a man aged 55 to 70 with urothelial cancer. Both conserved end residues are part of each CDR3. D genes are given only for firm matches. Expanded clones get a size class; other rows say once, few or many, or leave the size out.

CDR3 DNA: TGTGCCAGCAGTCTAGGGGTGGACACTGAAGCTTTCTTT; CDR3 protein: CASSLGVDTEAFF; V gene: TRBV7-9; clone size: once; J gene: TRBJ1-1; D gene: NA
CDR3 DNA: TGTGCCAGTGGTCAGGGGAGTCACACTGAAGCTTTCTTT; CDR3 protein: CASGQGSHTEAFF; V gene: TRBV2; clone size: NA; J gene: TRBJ1-1; D gene: NA
CDR3 DNA: TGTGCCAGTAGTATAGGGGGACAGTCAAGTCAGCCCCAGCATTTT; CDR3 protein: CASSIGGQSSQPQHF; V gene: TRBV19; clone size: NA; J gene: TRBJ1-5; D gene: TRBD1
CDR3 DNA: TGTGCCAGCAGCCCCGGTTCTAGCGGGAGCACAGATACGCAGTATTTT; CDR3 protein: CASSPGSSGSTDTQYF; V gene: TRBV9; clone size: NA; J gene: TRBJ2-3; D gene: TRBD2
CDR3 DNA: TGTGCCAGCAGTTCCTCCGGGACAGACTACGAGCAGTACTTC; CDR3 protein: CASSSSGTDYEQYF; V gene: TRBV6-6; clone size: NA; J gene: TRBJ2-7; D gene: TRBD1
CDR3 DNA: TGTGCCAGCAGTTACTCTTGGGAGAGAGGCACAGATACGCAGTATTTT; CDR3 protein: CASSYSWERGTDTQYF; V gene: TRBV6-6; clone size: NA; J gene: TRBJ2-3; D gene: NA
CDR3 DNA: TGTGCCAGCAGTTCACAGGCCTACGAGCAGTACTTC; CDR3 protein: CASSSQAYEQYF; V gene: TRBV6-5; clone size: NA; J gene: TRBJ2-7; D gene: NA
CDR3 DNA: TGTGCCAGCAGCTCCTCGGGAAGCGGTCAGCCCCAGCATTTT; CDR3 protein: CASSSSGSGQPQHF; V gene: TRBV7-2; clone size: NA; J gene: TRBJ1-5; D gene: NA
CDR3 DNA: TGTGCCAGCAGCTTGGTACTAGCGGGGGGCGGCTATGAGCAGTTCTTC; CDR3 protein: CASSLVLAGGGYEQFF; V gene: TRBV5-5; clone size: NA; J gene: TRBJ2-1; D gene: TRBD2
CDR3 DNA: TGTGCCAGCAGCTTAGCGGGGACAGGGGGTAGATACGAGCAGTACTTC; CDR3 protein: CASSLAGTGGRYEQYF; V gene: TRBV7-2; clone size: NA; J gene: TRBJ2-7; D gene: TRBD1
CDR3 DNA: TGTGCCAGCAGCCTGGACAGCCAGCAAGAGACCCAGTACTTC; CDR3 protein: CASSLDSQQETQYF; V gene: TRBV5-4; clone size: NA; J gene: TRBJ2-5; D gene: NA
CDR3 DNA: TGTGCCAGCAGCGTGACCGGGACAGTACTCTATGGCTACACCTTC; CDR3 protein: CASSVTGTVLYGYTF; V gene: TRBV5-4; clone size: NA; J gene: TRBJ1-2; D gene: TRBD1
CDR3 DNA: TGTGCCAGCAGGGGAAACAGGGATCAGCCCCAGCATTTT; CDR3 protein: CASRGNRDQPQHF; V gene: TRBV6-5; clone size: NA; J gene: TRBJ1-5; D gene: NA
CDR3 DNA: TGTGCCAGCAGTCCCTCTAGCGGGAGAGGGCAGTATTTT; CDR3 protein: CASSPSSGRGQYF; V gene: TRBV28; clone size: NA; J gene: TRBJ2-3; D gene: TRBD2
CDR3 DNA: TGTGCCAGCAGCCCCAGGCCCCGGGGCACCGGGGAGCTGTTTTTT; CDR3 protein: CASSPRPRGTGELFF; V gene: TRBV6-5; clone size: NA; J gene: TRBJ2-2; D gene: NA
CDR3 DNA: TGTGCCAGTAAGACTAGCGGGGGGCCGGGTTCCTACAATGAGCAGTTCTTC; CDR3 protein: CASKTSGGPGSYNEQFF; V gene: TRBV19; clone size: NA; J gene: TRBJ2-1; D gene: TRBD2
CDR3 DNA: TGTGCCAGCAGTAGACCGACAGGGAGCTATGGCTACACCTTC; CDR3 protein: CASSRPTGSYGYTF; V gene: TRBV6-5; clone size: NA; J gene: TRBJ1-2; D gene: TRBD1
CDR3 DNA: TGTGCCAGCAGTGAGGGGACAACGAGCAATCAGCCCCAGCATTTT; CDR3 protein: CASSEGTTSNQPQHF; V gene: TRBV6-1; clone size: NA; J gene: TRBJ1-5; D gene: NA
CDR3 DNA: TGTGCCAGCAGTTTACGAGGGGGCGGATCGGAGCGGGGCTACACCTTC; CDR3 protein: CASSLRGGGSERGYTF; V gene: TRBV27; clone size: NA; J gene: TRBJ1-2; D gene: TRBD1
CDR3 DNA: TGTGCCAGTATGCGGGACACTGAAGCTTTCTTT; CDR3 protein: CASMRDTEAFF; V gene: TRBV19; clone size: once; J gene: TRBJ1-1; D gene: NA
CDR3 DNA: TGTGCCAGCAGCCCTACGGTCAACTCCTACGAGCAGTACTTC; CDR3 protein: CASSPTVNSYEQYF; V gene: TRBV7-9; clone size: NA; J gene: TRBJ2-7; D gene: NA
CDR3 DNA: TGTGCCAGCAGCCAAGAATGGAGAGAGACCCAGTACTTC; CDR3 protein: CASSQEWRETQYF; V gene: TRBV4-2; clone size: NA; J gene: TRBJ2-5; D gene: NA
CDR3 DNA: TGTGCCAGCTCACCACCCGTCGGGACTAGCACAGATACGCAGTATTTT; CDR3 protein: CASSPPVGTSTDTQYF; V gene: TRBV18; clone size: NA; J gene: TRBJ2-3; D gene: NA
CDR3 DNA: TGCGCCAGCAGCTGGGGACAGGTCGGTTCTGGAAACACCATATATTTT; CDR3 protein: CASSWGQVGSGNTIYF; V gene: TRBV5-1; clone size: NA; J gene: TRBJ1-3; D gene: TRBD1
CDR3 DNA: TGTGCCAGCAGTTCTCATGGGAGCTCTGGAAACACCATATATTTT; CDR3 protein: CASSSHGSSGNTIYF; V gene: TRBV6-5; clone size: NA; J gene: TRBJ1-3; D gene: NA
CDR3 DNA: TGCGCCAGCAGGACAGGACAGGGCACAGATACGCAGTATTTT; CDR3 protein: CASRTGQGTDTQYF; V gene: TRBV5-1; clone size: NA; J gene: TRBJ2-3; D gene: TRBD1
CDR3 DNA: TGTGCCAGCAGTCAAAACATAGGGGCCGGGGAGCTGTTTTTT; CDR3 protein: CASSQNIGAGELFF; V gene: TRBV2; clone size: NA; J gene: TRBJ2-2; D gene: NA
CDR3 DNA: TGTGCCAGCAGCGTACCAGGGGGAGAGACCCAGTACTTC; CDR3 protein: CASSVPGGETQYF; V gene: TRBV9; clone size: NA; J gene: TRBJ2-5; D gene: TRBD1
CDR3 DNA: TGTGCCAGCAGCGGCCGGGACTACCTCAATGAGCAGTTCTTC; CDR3 protein: CASSGRDYLNEQFF; V gene: TRBV5-5; clone size: NA; J gene: TRBJ2-1; D gene: TRBD2
CDR3 DNA: TGTGCCAGCAGCCTCGGGACAGGCTCATACGAGCAGTACTTC; CDR3 protein: CASSLGTGSYEQYF; V gene: TRBV7-6; clone size: NA; J gene: TRBJ2-7; D gene: TRBD1
CDR3 DNA: TGTGCCAGCAGGATGACAGGGGACGGGGAGGGGGGCCAGTACTTC; CDR3 protein: CASRMTGDGEGGQYF; V gene: TRBV25-1; clone size: NA; J gene: TRBJ2-4; D gene: NA
CDR3 DNA: TGTGCCAGCAGTGACAGGGGTTACGGGTACGAGCAGTACTTC; CDR3 protein: CASSDRGYGYEQYF; V gene: TRBV6-1; clone size: NA; J gene: TRBJ2-7; D gene: NA
CDR3 DNA: TGTGCCAGCAGCCGTGCTAGAGGTTACGGGGAGCTGTTTTTT; CDR3 protein: CASSRARGYGELFF; V gene: TRBV27; clone size: NA; J gene: TRBJ2-2; D gene: NA
CDR3 DNA: TGTGCCAGCACCCGTAGGGGGACAGGGCTCTATGGCTACACCTTC; CDR3 protein: CASTRRGTGLYGYTF; V gene: TRBV7-2; clone size: once; J gene: TRBJ1-2; D gene: TRBD1
CDR3 DNA: TGTGCCAGCAGCAACAGGGGTCGGAGGGAGGAGACCCAGTACTTC; CDR3 protein: CASSNRGRREETQYF; V gene: TRBV11-1; clone size: NA; J gene: TRBJ2-5; D gene: NA
CDR3 DNA: TGCGCCAGCAGTGAAGGGAGCGACAGGAATCAGCCCCAGCATTTT; CDR3 protein: CASSEGSDRNQPQHF; V gene: TRBV10-1; clone size: few; J gene: TRBJ1-5; D gene: NA
CDR3 DNA: TGTGCCTGGAGTGTAGGCGGGAGCGATCGGGAGACCCAGTACTTC; CDR3 protein: CAWSVGGSDRETQYF; V gene: TRBV30; clone size: NA; J gene: TRBJ2-5; D gene: TRBD2
CDR3 DNA: TGTGCCAGCAGCTGGGGCGGGGCTGGTCAGCCCCAGCATTTT; CDR3 protein: CASSWGGAGQPQHF; V gene: TRBV7-2; clone size: NA; J gene: TRBJ1-5; D gene: NA
CDR3 DNA: TGTGCTAGTGGTGGGGACAGGGGGTGGGAAGAGACCCAGTACTTC; CDR3 protein: CASGGDRGWEETQYF; V gene: TRBV12-5; clone size: NA; J gene: TRBJ2-5; D gene: TRBD1
CDR3 DNA: TGTGCCAGCAGCCAAGATCTCCAATTGACTAGCGGGGGGCGGTACACCGGGGAGCTGTTTTTT; CDR3 protein: CASSQDLQLTSGGRYTGELFF; V gene: TRBV4-2; clone size: once; J gene: TRBJ2-2; D gene: TRBD2
CDR3 DNA: TGTGCCAGCGACTCCGGGGGACCCGTGGGGTCTGAGCAGTTCTTC; CDR3 protein: CASDSGGPVGSEQFF; V gene: TRBV2; clone size: NA; J gene: TRBJ2-1; D gene: NA
CDR3 DNA: TGTGCCAGCAGCGACGGGACAGCAAATGAAAAACTGTTTTTT; CDR3 protein: CASSDGTANEKLFF; V gene: TRBV7-9; clone size: NA; J gene: TRBJ1-4; D gene: TRBD1
CDR3 DNA: TGTGCCAGCAGTTTCACCGACCAGGCTAATGAAAAACTGTTTTTT; CDR3 protein: CASSFTDQANEKLFF; V gene: TRBV27; clone size: NA; J gene: TRBJ1-4; D gene: NA
CDR3 DNA: TGTGCCAGCAGTCCATCGGTCGCCAACTACGAGCAGTACTTC; CDR3 protein: CASSPSVANYEQYF; V gene: TRBV28; clone size: NA; J gene: TRBJ2-7; D gene: NA
CDR3 DNA: TGCGCCAGCAGCTTTACGGAGAGCTCCTACAATGAGCAGTTCTTC; CDR3 protein: CASSFTESSYNEQFF; V gene: TRBV5-1; clone size: NA; J gene: TRBJ2-1; D gene: NA
CDR3 DNA: TGTGCCAGCAGTGAAACGAGGGAACTGTTTTTT; CDR3 protein: CASSETRELFF; V gene: TRBV6-5; clone size: NA; J gene: TRBJ1-4; D gene: NA
CDR3 DNA: TGTGCCAGCAGCCTCACGGACGGGGGGCTCGCCACTGAAGCTTTCTTT; CDR3 protein: CASSLTDGGLATEAFF; V gene: TRBV7-2; clone size: NA; J gene: TRBJ1-1; D gene: NA
CDR3 DNA: TGTGCCAGCAGCCAAGATCCCAGCGGGAGCGGGGAGACCCAGTACTTC; CDR3 protein: CASSQDPSGSGETQYF; V gene: TRBV4-2; clone size: NA; J gene: TRBJ2-5; D gene: TRBD2